These T cell receptor beta chains were read from a single sample in a study of shared clonotypes between healthy human individuals. The method was immunoSEQ multiplex PCR; TCRdb's version includes in-frame clones alone and lacks a portion of them. Of around 940,000 clones listed, about 80% are singletons. Specimen: memory CD4+ T cells sorted from blood. These receptor sequences come from a man aged 18 to 30 in good health. Both conserved end residues are part of each CDR3. Fields, in order: D gene, J gene, V gene, clone size, CDR3 DNA, CDR3 protein. A D gene is named only where the DNA matches it firmly. Not all rows give a size; the values are once, few, many and, for expanded clones, a class.

.,TRBJ1-3,TRBV10-3,.,TGTGCCATCAGTGATAGTAGGACAGAAAAAATCGCCATATATTTT,CAISDSRTEKIAIYF
.,TRBJ2-7,TRBV30,.,TGTGCCTGGAGTCCGGGTAGATACTCCTACGAGCAGTACTTC,CAWSPGRYSYEQYF
.,TRBJ1-1,TRBV2,few,TGTGCCACCCGGTTAGGGGACACTGAAGCTTTCTTT,CATRLGDTEAFF
.,TRBJ2-3,TRBV19,.,TGTGCCAGCACCTCCGGATCAGGCACAGATACGCAGTATTTT,CASTSGSGTDTQYF
TRBD2,TRBJ2-7,TRBV5-1,many,TGCGCCAGCAGCCGGGGGACTAGCGGGGAGCAGTACTTC,CASSRGTSGEQYF
TRBD1,TRBJ2-7,TRBV30,.,TGTGCACTCTCGGACAGGGGAATTTACGAGCAGTACTTC,CALSDRGIYEQYF
.,TRBJ2-2,TRBV4-3,.,TGCGCCAGCAGCCGATCCTCTCCGGGGGCTCCGAACACCGGGGAGCTGTTTTTT,CASSRSSPGAPNTGELFF
.,TRBJ1-4,TRBV7-9,.,TGTGCCAGCAGCTTAGACCTTGCATTGAACGAAAAACTGTTTTTT,CASSLDLALNEKLFF
TRBD1,TRBJ2-3,TRBV6-1,few,TGTGCCAGCAGTGAAACTCAGGGGGTTACGCAGTATTTT,CASSETQGVTQYF
.,TRBJ2-7,TRBV9,.,TGTGCCAGCAGCGTAGAGGGCGGATCCATGGACGAGCAGTACTTC,CASSVEGGSMDEQYF
TRBD1,TRBJ1-5,TRBV9,.,TGTGCCAGCAGCCCAGGGGGAGACAATCAGCCCCAGCATTTT,CASSPGGDNQPQHF
.,TRBJ2-7,TRBV12-2,.,TGTGCAAGTCGCTTAGAAGACGGGGGACTAGTATCCGAGCAGTACTTC,CASRLEDGGLVSEQYF
TRBD2,TRBJ2-3,TRBV5-6,.,TGTGCCAGCAGCGGCGGGACTAGCGGGAGGCGGGTCACAGATACGCAGTATTTT,CASSGGTSGRRVTDTQYF
.,TRBJ1-6,TRBV2,once,TGTGCCACCACCGCGGAAAATTCACCCCTCCACTTT,CATTAENSPLHF
TRBD2,TRBJ2-7,TRBV18,.,TGTGCCAGCTCACCGTGGGGGGGCTACGAGCAGTACTTC,CASSPWGGYEQYF
.,TRBJ1-1,TRBV2,.,TGTGCCAGCAGTGCCGAGGGAAACACTGAAGCTTTCTTT,CASSAEGNTEAFF
TRBD2,TRBJ2-7,TRBV27,.,TGTGCCAGCGGACTAGCGGGATCCTACGAGCAGTACTTC,CASGLAGSYEQYF
.,TRBJ2-7,TRBV4-1,.,TGCGCCAGCAGTAGGCCAGCGGCCTACGAGCAGTACTTC,CASSRPAAYEQYF
.,TRBJ2-5,TRBV18,.,TGTGCCAGCTCACCAGGGGGGTTGGCACAAGAGACCCAGTACTTC,CASSPGGLAQETQYF
.,TRBJ1-1,TRBV7-9,.,TGTGCCAGCGGGGATATGAACACTGAAGCTTTCTTT,CASGDMNTEAFF
TRBD1,TRBJ2-5,TRBV5-1,.,TGCGCCAGCAGCGGCCAGGGGGCTCTAGAGACCCAGTACTTC,CASSGQGALETQYF
TRBD1,TRBJ1-5,TRBV6-1,.,TGTGCCAGCAGTCGACAGGGGGTCAATCAGCCCCAGCATTTT,CASSRQGVNQPQHF
.,TRBJ2-3,TRBV10-1,.,TGCGCCAGCAGTGAGCAGACAACCACTACCAAAACAGATACGCAGTATTTT,CASSEQTTTTKTDTQYF
.,TRBJ2-3,TRBV18,.,TGTGCCAGCTCCCTCAGGGTGAGCACAGATACGCAGTATTTT,CASSLRVSTDTQYF
TRBD1,TRBJ2-2,TRBV4-1,.,TGCGCCAGCAGCCAGAGCCCGGGACAGACGAACACCGGGGAGCTGTTTTTT,CASSQSPGQTNTGELFF
TRBD1,TRBJ2-2,TRBV6-5,.,TGTGCCAGCAGTTACACTACAGGGGCCGGGGAGCTGTTTTTT,CASSYTTGAGELFF
.,TRBJ1-5,TRBV6-1,few,TGTGCCAGCATCTTCAAGGGCAATCAGCCCCAGCATTTT,CASIFKGNQPQHF
TRBD1,TRBJ1-6,TRBV7-2,.,TGTGCCAGCAGGGGGGACAGCTTCAATTCACCCCTCCACTTT,CASRGDSFNSPLHF
.,TRBJ2-7,TRBV2,.,TGTGCCAGCAGTGATGGACTGGGGAACTCCTACGAGCAGTACTTC,CASSDGLGNSYEQYF
TRBD2,TRBJ2-1,TRBV27,.,TGTGCCAGCAGTTTGCGGGAGCGGAATGAGCAGTTCTTC,CASSLRERNEQFF
.,TRBJ2-7,TRBV6-1,.,TGTGCCAGCAGTGAAGCGCTGGGGGTAGCCTACGAGCAGTACTTC,CASSEALGVAYEQYF
TRBD1,TRBJ1-5,TRBV5-1,once,TGCGCCAGCAGCGTCGGGACAGATAATCAGCCCCAGCATTTT,CASSVGTDNQPQHF
TRBD2,TRBJ2-1,TRBV11-3,.,TGTGCCAGCAGCGGTCTAGCGGGGGGAATGGGGTACAATGAGCAGTTCTTC,CASSGLAGGMGYNEQFF
.,TRBJ1-1,TRBV30,many,TGTGCCTGGAGTGTAATTCCGGGTCAGACTGAAGCTTTCTTT,CAWSVIPGQTEAFF
.,TRBJ2-2,TRBV9,.,TGTGCCAGCAGCGAGGGGGTGACAGCCCTCACCGGGGAGCTGTTTTTT,CASSEGVTALTGELFF
.,TRBJ2-6,TRBV6-1,.,TGTGCCATCAGTGAGTCTATACTTAACTCTGGGGCCAACGTCCTGACTTTC,CAISESILNSGANVLTF
.,TRBJ1-3,TRBV7-6,.,TGTGCCAGCAGCTTAGAAGCAGTCTCTGGAAACACCATATATTTT,CASSLEAVSGNTIYF
TRBD2,TRBJ2-1,TRBV7-2,.,TGTGCCAGCAGCCTATCAAAGGCGACTAGCGGATACAATGAGCAGTTCTTC,CASSLSKATSGYNEQFF
TRBD1,TRBJ1-6,TRBV19,few,TGTGCCAGTAGCCGGGACAGGGACCTCTATAATTCACCCCTCCACTTT,CASSRDRDLYNSPLHF
.,TRBJ2-3,TRBV15,.,TGTGCCACCAGCAGAGTGGGGTCAGATACGCAGTATTTT,CATSRVGSDTQYF
.,TRBJ1-5,TRBV29-1,.,TGCAGCGTCGGACAGACTCTCAATCAGCCCCAGCATTTT,CSVGQTLNQPQHF
TRBD2,TRBJ2-7,TRBV15,.,TGTGCCACCAGCACCTTAGCGGGAGCCGAGCAGTACTTC,CATSTLAGAEQYF
.,TRBJ1-1,TRBV2,.,TGTGCCAGCAGCGAAACCAGACAGGTGGGGGAAGCTTTCTTT,CASSETRQVGEAFF
TRBD1,TRBJ1-4,TRBV4-2,.,TGTGCCAGCAGCCAACTAAGGGGAGGGGGCGAGGCTAATGAAAAACTGTTTTTT,CASSQLRGGGEANEKLFF
TRBD1,TRBJ1-2,TRBV5-6,.,TGTGCCAGCACCCGCGGACAGGCCTTTGGGGGCTACACCTTC,CASTRGQAFGGYTF
.,TRBJ1-5,TRBV6-1,once,TGTGCCAGCAGTCGCATCAATCAGCCCCAGCATTTT,CASSRINQPQHF
TRBD2,TRBJ2-7,TRBV6-5,.,TGTGCCAGCAGTTACGCGGGAGCCTACTCCTACGAGCAGTACTTC,CASSYAGAYSYEQYF
TRBD2,TRBJ2-7,TRBV7-2,.,TGTGCCAGCAGCTTAGTTAGCGGGGGGCCCAGGGAGCAGTACTTC,CASSLVSGGPREQYF
.,TRBJ2-1,TRBV5-1,.,TGCGCCAGCAGCCCAGAAGGGACTGGGACTGCCTACAATGAGCAGTTCTTC,CASSPEGTGTAYNEQFF
TRBD1,TRBJ1-2,TRBV6-5,once,TGTGCCAGCAGTACAGGACAGGGAGACTATGGCTACACCTTC,CASSTGQGDYGYTF
TRBD1,TRBJ1-2,TRBV4-3,.,TGCGCCAGCAGCCCCGGACAGGCCCTCCCTGGCTACACCTTC,CASSPGQALPGYTF
TRBD2,TRBJ2-5,TRBV5-1,.,TGCGCCAGCAGCCATGGTGCGGGAGAGGGGGAGACCCAGTACTTC,CASSHGAGEGETQYF
.,TRBJ1-6,TRBV18,.,TGTGCCAGCTCACCACCAGGACTTTCAGCACCCCTCCACTTT,CASSPPGLSAPLHF
.,TRBJ1-4,TRBV27,.,TGTGCCAGCAGTCGCGGACGGACAGCAGCTGCAACTAATGAAAAACTGTTTTTT,CASSRGRTAAATNEKLFF
.,TRBJ2-1,TRBV28,.,TGTGCCAGCAGTTCGGCCGCCGCTACTCTCAATGAGCAGTTCTTC,CASSSAAATLNEQFF
.,TRBJ2-5,TRBV30,.,TGTGCCTGGAGGACGACAGGTCGGGAGACCCAGTACTTC,CAWRTTGRETQYF